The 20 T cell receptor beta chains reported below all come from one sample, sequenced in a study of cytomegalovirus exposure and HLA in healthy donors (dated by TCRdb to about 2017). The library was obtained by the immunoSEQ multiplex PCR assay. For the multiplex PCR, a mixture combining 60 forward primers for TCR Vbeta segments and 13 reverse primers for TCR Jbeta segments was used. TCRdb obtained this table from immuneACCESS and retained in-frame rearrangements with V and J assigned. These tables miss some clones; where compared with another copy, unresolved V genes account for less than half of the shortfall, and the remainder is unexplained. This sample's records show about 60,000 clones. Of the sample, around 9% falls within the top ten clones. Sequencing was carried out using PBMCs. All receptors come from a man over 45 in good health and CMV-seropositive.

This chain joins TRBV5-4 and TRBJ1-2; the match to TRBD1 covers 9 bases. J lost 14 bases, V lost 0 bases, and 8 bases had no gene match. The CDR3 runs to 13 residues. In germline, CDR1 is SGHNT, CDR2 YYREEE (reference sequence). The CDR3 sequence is CASSLEGQGRGTF. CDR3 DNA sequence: TGTGCCAGCAGCTTGGAGGGACAGGGAAGAGGGACCTTC.

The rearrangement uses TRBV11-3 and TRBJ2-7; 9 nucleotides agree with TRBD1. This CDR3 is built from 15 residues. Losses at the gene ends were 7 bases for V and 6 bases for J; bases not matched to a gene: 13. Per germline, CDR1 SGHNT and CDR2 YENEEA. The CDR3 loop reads CASTTPRDREGEQYF. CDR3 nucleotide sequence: TGTGCCAGCACCACCCCCCGGGACAGGGAGGGCGAGCAGTACTTC.

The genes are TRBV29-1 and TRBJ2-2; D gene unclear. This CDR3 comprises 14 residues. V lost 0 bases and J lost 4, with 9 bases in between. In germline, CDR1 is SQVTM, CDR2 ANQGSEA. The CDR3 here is CSVEDPKSTGELFF. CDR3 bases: TGCAGCGTTGAAGATCCCAAGAGCACCGGGGAGCTGTTTTTT.

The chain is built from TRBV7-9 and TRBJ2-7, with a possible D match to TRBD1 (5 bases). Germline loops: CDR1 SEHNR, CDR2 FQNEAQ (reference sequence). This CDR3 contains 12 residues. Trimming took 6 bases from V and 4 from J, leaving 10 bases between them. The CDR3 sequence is CASRLKGYEQYF. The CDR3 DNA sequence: TGTGCCAGCAGATTAAAGGGGTACGAGCAGTACTTC.

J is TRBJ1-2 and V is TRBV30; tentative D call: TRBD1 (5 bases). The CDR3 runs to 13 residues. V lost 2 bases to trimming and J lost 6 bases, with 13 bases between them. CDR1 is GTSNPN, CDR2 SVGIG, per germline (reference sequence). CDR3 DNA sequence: TGTGCCTGGAGTCTATCTCAAGGGGATGGCTACACCTTC. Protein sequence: CAWSLSQGDGYTF.

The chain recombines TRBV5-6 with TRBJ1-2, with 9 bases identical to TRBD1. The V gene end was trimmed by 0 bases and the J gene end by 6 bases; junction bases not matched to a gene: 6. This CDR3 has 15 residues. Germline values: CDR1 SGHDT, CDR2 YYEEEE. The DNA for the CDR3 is TGTGCCAGCAGCTTGGAGGGGACAGGGAGAAATGGCTACACCTTC. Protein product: CASSLEGTGRNGYTF.

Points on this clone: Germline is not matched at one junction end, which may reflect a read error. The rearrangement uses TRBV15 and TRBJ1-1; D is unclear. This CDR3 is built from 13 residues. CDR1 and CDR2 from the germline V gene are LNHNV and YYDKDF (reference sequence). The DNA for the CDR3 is TGTGCCACCAGCAGCCAGTTGGGCACTGAAGCTCTCTTT. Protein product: CATSSQLGTEALF.

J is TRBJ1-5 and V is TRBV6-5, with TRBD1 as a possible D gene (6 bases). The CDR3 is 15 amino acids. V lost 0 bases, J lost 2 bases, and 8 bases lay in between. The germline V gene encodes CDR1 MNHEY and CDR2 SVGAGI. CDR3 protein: CASSYSNRGNQPQHF. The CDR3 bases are TGTGCCAGCAGTTACTCGAACAGGGGCAATCAGCCCCAGCATTTT.

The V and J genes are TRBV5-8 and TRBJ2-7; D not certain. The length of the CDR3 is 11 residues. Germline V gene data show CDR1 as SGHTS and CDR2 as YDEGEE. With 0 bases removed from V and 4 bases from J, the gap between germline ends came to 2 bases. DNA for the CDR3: TGTGCCAGCAGCTTGGTATACGAGCAGTACTTC. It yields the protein CASSLVYEQYF.

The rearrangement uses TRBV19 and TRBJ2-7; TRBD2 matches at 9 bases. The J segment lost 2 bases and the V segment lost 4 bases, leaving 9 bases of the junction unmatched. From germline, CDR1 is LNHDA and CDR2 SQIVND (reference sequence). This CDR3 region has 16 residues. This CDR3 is CASSTASGATAYEQYF. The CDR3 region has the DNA TGTGCCAGTAGTACGGCTAGCGGGGCCACAGCCTACGAGCAGTACTTC.

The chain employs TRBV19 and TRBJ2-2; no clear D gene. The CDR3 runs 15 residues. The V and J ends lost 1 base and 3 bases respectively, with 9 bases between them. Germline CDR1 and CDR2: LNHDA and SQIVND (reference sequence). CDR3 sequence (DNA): TGTGCCAGTAGTATAGTACAGCCTCACACCGGGGAGCTGTTTTTT. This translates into CASSIVQPHTGELFF.

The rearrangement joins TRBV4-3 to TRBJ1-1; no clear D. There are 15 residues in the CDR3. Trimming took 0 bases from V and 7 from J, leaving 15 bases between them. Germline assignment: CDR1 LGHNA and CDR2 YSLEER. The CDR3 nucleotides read TGCGCCAGCAGCCAAGAGAGGGCTCCGAAGGGTGAAGCTTTCTTT. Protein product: CASSQERAPKGEAFF.

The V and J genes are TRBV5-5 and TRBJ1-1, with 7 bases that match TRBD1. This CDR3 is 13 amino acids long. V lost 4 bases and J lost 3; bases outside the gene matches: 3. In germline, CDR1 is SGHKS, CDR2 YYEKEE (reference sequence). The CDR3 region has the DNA TGTGCCAGCAGCCCTACAGGGGACACTGAAGCTTTCTTT. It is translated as CASSPTGDTEAFF.

The CDR3 DNA reads as TGTGCCAGTAGTTCATACCAGGGGGCTGGTGGCTACACCTTC. Its translation is CASSSYQGAGGYTF. The chain joins TRBV19 to TRBJ1-2; 8 positions match TRBD1. The CDR3 contains 14 residues. With V trimmed by 5 bases and J by 7 bases, 9 bases remained unmatched. Germline V gives CDR1 LNHDA, CDR2 SQIVND (reference sequence).

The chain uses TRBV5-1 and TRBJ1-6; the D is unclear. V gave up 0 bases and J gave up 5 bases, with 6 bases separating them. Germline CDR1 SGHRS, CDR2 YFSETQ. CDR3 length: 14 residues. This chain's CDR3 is CASSLADNNSPLHF. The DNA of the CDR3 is TGCGCCAGCAGCTTGGCTGACAATAATTCACCCCTCCACTTT.

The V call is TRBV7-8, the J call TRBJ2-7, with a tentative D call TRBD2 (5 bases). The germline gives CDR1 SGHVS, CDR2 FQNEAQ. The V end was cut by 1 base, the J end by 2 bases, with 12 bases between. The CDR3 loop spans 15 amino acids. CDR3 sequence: CASSLGVSVPYEQYF. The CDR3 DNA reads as TGTGCCAGCAGCTTAGGGGTTAGCGTCCCCTACGAGCAGTACTTC.

This CDR3 reads CASSQIWTGGRRFYGYTF. The DNA of the CDR3 is TGTGCCAGCAGCCAAATATGGACAGGGGGCCGACGTTTCTATGGCTACACCTTC. The chain recombines TRBV5-8 with TRBJ1-2; 11 bases align to TRBD1. This CDR3 spans 18 amino acids. CDR1 and CDR2 (germline): SGHTS, YDEGEE. Unmatched junction bases numbered 15, after V lost 4 bases and J lost 4 bases.

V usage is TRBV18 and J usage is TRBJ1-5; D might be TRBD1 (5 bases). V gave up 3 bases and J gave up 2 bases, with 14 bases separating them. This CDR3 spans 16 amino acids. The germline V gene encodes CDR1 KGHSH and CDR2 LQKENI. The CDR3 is CASSPSGGWGNQPQHF. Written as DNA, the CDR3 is TGTGCCAGCTCACCGTCGGGGGGATGGGGCAATCAGCCCCAGCATTTT.

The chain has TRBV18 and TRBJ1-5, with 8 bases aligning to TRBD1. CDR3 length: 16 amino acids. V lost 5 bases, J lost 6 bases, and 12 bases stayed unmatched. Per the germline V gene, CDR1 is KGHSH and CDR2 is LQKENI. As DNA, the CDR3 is TGTGCCAGCTCATCGACGACAGGGGCCCTCGGTCAGCCCCAGCATTTT. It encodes CASSSTTGALGQPQHF. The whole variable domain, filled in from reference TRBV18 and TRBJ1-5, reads NAGVMQNPRHLVRRRGQEARLRCSPMKGHSHVYWYRQLPEEGLKFMVYLQKENIIDESGMPKERFSAEFPKEGPSILRIQQVVRGDSAAYFCASSSTTGALGQPQHFGDGTRLSIL.

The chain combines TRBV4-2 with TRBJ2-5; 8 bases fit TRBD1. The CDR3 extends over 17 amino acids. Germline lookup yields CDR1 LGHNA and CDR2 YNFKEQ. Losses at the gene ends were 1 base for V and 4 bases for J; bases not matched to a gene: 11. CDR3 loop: CASSQGDRTGSVETQYF. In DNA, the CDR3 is TGTGCCAGCAGCCAAGGAGACAGGACAGGGTCGGTAGAGACCCAGTACTTC.